This entry is about one TCR beta chain. Sequenced by immunoSEQ multiplex PCR; TCRdb stores in-frame clones only, minus some. The table has roughly 80,000 clones, around 83% seen once. V lost 5 bases and J lost 9, with 7 bases in between. From germline, CDR1 is MNHEY and CDR2 SVGAGI. The CDR3 has 11 amino acids. The data are from a study of blood T cell repertoires in COVID-19. At the level of the study: Samples representing acute and convalescent COVID-19 were sourced from the United States, Italy and Spain.

The rearrangement links TRBV6-5 to TRBJ2-2, with unresolved D. The specimen was peripheral blood. This sequence was found in a human donor in a cohort sampled during active COVID-19. Here the CDR3 DNA reads TGTGCCAGCAGTCACAGCCGGGAGCTGTTTTTT. Translation: CASSHSRELFF.